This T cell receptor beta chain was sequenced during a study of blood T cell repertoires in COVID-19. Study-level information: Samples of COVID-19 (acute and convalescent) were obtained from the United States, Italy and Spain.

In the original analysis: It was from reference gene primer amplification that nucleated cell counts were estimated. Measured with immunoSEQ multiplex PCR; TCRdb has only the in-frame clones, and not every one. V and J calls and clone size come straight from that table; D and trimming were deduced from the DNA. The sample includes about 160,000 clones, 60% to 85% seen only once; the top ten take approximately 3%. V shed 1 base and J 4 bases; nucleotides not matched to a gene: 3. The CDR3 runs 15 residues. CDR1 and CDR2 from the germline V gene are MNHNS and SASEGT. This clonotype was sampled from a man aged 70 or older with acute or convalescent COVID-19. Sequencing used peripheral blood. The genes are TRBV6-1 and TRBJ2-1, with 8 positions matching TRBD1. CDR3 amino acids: CASSEGTGFYNEQFF. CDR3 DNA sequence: TGTGCCAGCAGTGAAGGGACAGGGTTTTACAATGAGCAGTTCTTC.